This T cell receptor beta chain was obtained from a study of control samples from healthy donors and cancer patients. The CDR3 is 14 amino acids. Trimming removed 3 bases at V and 5 bases at J, with 11 bases between. Germline V gene lookup returns CDR1 LNHNV and CDR2 YYDKDF (reference sequence). Assay: immunoSEQ multiplex PCR; the TCRdb copy retains only in-frame clones and omits some. The sample lists approximately 120,000 clones, roughly 91% occurring once. The chain combines TRBV15 with TRBJ1-5, with a tentative D call TRBD1 (6 bases). This sequence was found in a woman in her forties or fifties in good health. The material sequenced was blood. For the CDR3, the DNA is TGTGCCACCAGCAGCGGACAGTCCCATCAGCCCCAGCATTTT. Its protein is CATSSGQSHQPQHF.